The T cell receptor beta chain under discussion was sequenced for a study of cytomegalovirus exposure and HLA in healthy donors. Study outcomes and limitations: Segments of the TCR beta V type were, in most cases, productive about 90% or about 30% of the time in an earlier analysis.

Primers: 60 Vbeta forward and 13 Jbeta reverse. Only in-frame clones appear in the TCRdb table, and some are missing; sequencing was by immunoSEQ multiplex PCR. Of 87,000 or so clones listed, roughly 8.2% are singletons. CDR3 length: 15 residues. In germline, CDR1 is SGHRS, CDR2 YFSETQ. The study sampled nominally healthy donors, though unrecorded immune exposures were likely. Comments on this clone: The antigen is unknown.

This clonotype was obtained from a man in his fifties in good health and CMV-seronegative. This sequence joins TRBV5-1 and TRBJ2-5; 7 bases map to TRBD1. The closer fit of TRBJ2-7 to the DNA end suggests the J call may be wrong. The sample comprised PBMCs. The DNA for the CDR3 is TGCGCCAGCTGGGAAGGGTGGGGACAGACCTACGAGCAGTACTTC. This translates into CASWEGWGQTYEQYF.